This T cell receptor beta chain is drawn from a study of T cell repertoires in cytomegalovirus infection (dated by TCRdb to the late 2010s). Some background on the complete study: Donor HLA type was relevant to the analysis, because carriage of CMV infection together with the matching HLA type was indicated by public TCR beta signatures. Broader findings and caveats from the paper: Cumulative frequency of public TCR beta family members discriminated carriers of CMV infection plus the relevant HLA type in this cohort and an independent approximately 400-donor cohort. In the ex vivo response, HLA-C-restricted CMV-specific TCR beta clonotypes were dominant, and in two of eight donors the single most frequent clonotype came from this HLA-C-restricted group.

Deletion took 3 bases off V and 0 bases off J, with a span of 5 bases between the germline ends. The CDR3 numbers 13 residues from cysteine through phenylalanine. This entry keeps only the CDR3 DNA: 39 bases, framed from base 1. From a lookup of the germline V gene (reference sequence), CDR1 and CDR2 are LNHDA and SQIVND. A single count supports this clonotype. This receptor's antigen is unknown. This may be a read error: a much more frequent sequence differs by one nucleotide. Sequencing relied on an Illumina HiSeq 1500. TCRdb trimmed the raw reads at Q25, called clones with MiXCR and kept productive beta chains. When rows share a CDR3 protein, they turn into one entry using the most common DNA and genes. For this sample there are roughly 230,000 distinct CDR3 sequences; 20% to 25% appear just once. 18% of the sample rests with the top ten.

Here the chain combines TRBV19 and TRBJ1-1, with the D segment identity uncertain. Sample: CD8+ T cells from PBMCs. The origin of this receptor is a human donor in good health (CMV status not recorded). Some clones in this sample may be carry-over from other donors' samples. The nucleotide sequence is TGTGCCAGTAGTATGTGTGTGAACACTGAAGCTTTCTTT. Translated, this is CASSMCVNTEAFF.